Each of the 7 T cell receptor beta chains below was sequenced from the same sample in a study of blood T cell repertoires in COVID-19. Generated by immunoSEQ multiplex PCR, the TCRdb table keeps only in-frame clones and is missing some. The sample has over 65,000 clones; 81% are singletons. Sequenced sample: peripheral blood. These receptors all come from a human donor in a cohort sampled during active COVID-19.

The chain combines TRBV28 with TRBJ2-2, with TRBD1 matching over 7 bases. J was trimmed by 5 bases and V by 7 bases; bases with no gene match: 13. CDR1 and CDR2 (germline): MDHEN, SYDVKM. The CDR3 sequence is 16 residues long. CDR3 amino acids: CASTRDRAGGTGELFF. For the CDR3, the DNA is TGTGCCAGCACCCGCGACAGGGCCGGTGGGACCGGGGAGCTGTTTTTT. The variable domain in full, with the rest retrieved from reference TRBV28 and TRBJ2-2, is DVKVTQSSRYLVKRTGEKVFLECVQDMDHENMFWYRQDPGLGLRLIYFSYDVKMKEKGDIPEGYSVSREKKERFSLILESASTNQTSMYLCASTRDRAGGTGELFFGEGSRLTVL.

V is TRBV7-2 and J is TRBJ2-5; D gene uncertain. V was trimmed by 6 bases and J by 9 bases, leaving 14 bases between them. Germline CDR1 and CDR2: SGHTA and FQGNSA. This CDR3 has 12 residues. CDR3 sequence (DNA): TGTGCCAGCAGAGGTCACATCCAGGCCCAGTACTTC. Its protein product is CASRGHIQAQYF. Complete variable domain (other parts from reference TRBV7-2 and TRBJ2-5): GAGVSQSPSNKVTEKGKDVELRCDPISGHTALYWYRQSLGQGLEFLIYFQGNSAPDKSGLPSDRFSAERTGGSVSTLTIQRTQQEDSAVYLCASRGHIQAQYFGPGTRLLVL.

This chain joins TRBV20-1 and TRBJ1-2; D is unclear. This CDR3 is built from 12 residues. Trimming pared 3 bases from V and 2 bases from J, leaving 7 bases between. Germline lookup yields CDR1 DFQATT and CDR2 SNEGSKA (reference sequence). CDR3 sequence: CSASGRNYGYTF. CDR3 bases: TGCAGTGCTAGTGGCAGGAACTATGGCTACACCTTC.

The rearrangement links TRBV28 to TRBJ2-7; 9 positions agree with TRBD2. The germline V gene has CDR1 MDHEN and CDR2 SYDVKM. The CDR3 contains 17 residues. J lost 3 bases, V lost 5 bases, and 14 bases had no gene match. The CDR3 protein is CASSPTPRTSVGYEQYF. The CDR3 nucleotides are TGTGCCAGCAGTCCGACACCAAGGACTAGCGTCGGCTACGAGCAGTACTTC.

V gene TRBV5-4 combines with J gene TRBJ2-2; TRBD1 matches at 9 bases. The CDR3 length is 17 residues. CDR1 SGHNT and CDR2 YYREEE come from the germline V gene (reference sequence). After removal of 0 bases from V and 5 bases from J, the junction contained 8 bases not matched to a gene. The DNA of the CDR3 is TGTGCCAGCAGCTTGGAGGGGACAGGGTTAGAAACCGGGGAGCTGTTTTTT. This codes for CASSLEGTGLETGELFF.

This clone was picked up many times. The V call is TRBV7-2, the J call TRBJ1-6; D is possibly TRBD1 (5 bases). Germline V gene data show CDR1 as SGHTA and CDR2 as FQGNSA. The CDR3 consists of 15 residues. V gave up 4 bases and J gave up 4 bases, with 11 bases separating them. The CDR3 loop is CASSSGHQYNSPLHF. The CDR3 nucleotides read TGTGCCAGCAGCTCAGGACACCAGTATAATTCACCCCTCCACTTT.

The sample holds many counts of this clone. CDR3 region: CASSSTGVFTYNEQFF. For the CDR3, the DNA is TGTGCCAGCAGCTCGACGGGGGTTTTTACCTACAATGAGCAGTTCTTC. The chain is built from TRBV11-2 and TRBJ2-1; perhaps TRBD2 as D (6 bases). CDR1 and CDR2 (germline): SGHAT, FQNNGV. V lost 4 bases and J 2 bases, leaving 15 bases between the germline ends. This CDR3 is 16 amino acids long.